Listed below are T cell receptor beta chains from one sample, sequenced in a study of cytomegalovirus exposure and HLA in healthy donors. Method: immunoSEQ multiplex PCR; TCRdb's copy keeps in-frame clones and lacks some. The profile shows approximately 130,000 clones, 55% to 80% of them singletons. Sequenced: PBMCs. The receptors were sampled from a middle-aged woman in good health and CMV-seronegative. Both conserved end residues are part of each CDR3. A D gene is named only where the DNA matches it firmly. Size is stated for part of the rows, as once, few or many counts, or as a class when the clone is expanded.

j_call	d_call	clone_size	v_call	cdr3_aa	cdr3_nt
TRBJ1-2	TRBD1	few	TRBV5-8	CASNYGQGQSYGYTF	TGTGCCAGCAACTACGGACAGGGACAGAGCTATGGCTACACCTTC
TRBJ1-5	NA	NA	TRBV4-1	CASSLSRTGNNQPQHF	TGCGCCAGCAGCCTCTCCCGGACGGGAAACAATCAGCCCCAGCATTTT
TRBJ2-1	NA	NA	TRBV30	CAWSGQVPNNEQFF	TGTGCCTGGAGTGGACAGGTACCGAATAATGAGCAGTTCTTC
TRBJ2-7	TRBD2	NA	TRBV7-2	CASSGRGGGPPQYF	TGTGCCAGCAGCGGGCGCGGGGGGGGGCCCCCACAGTACTTC
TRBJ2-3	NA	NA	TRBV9	CASSVGGTGLTDTQYF	TGTGCCAGCAGCGTAGGAGGAACAGGGTTGACAGATACGCAGTATTTT
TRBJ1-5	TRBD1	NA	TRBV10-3	CAISAWDRGSEPQHF	TGTGCCATCAGTGCCTGGGACAGGGGATCGGAGCCCCAGCATTTT
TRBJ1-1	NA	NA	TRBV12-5	CASGKGWPTEAFF	TGTGCTAGTGGAAAGGGGTGGCCTACTGAAGCTTTCTTT
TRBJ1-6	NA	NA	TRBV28	CASSFGNSPLHF	TGTGCCAGCAGTTTCGGTAATTCACCCCTCCACTTT
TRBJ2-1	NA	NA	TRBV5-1	CASSSTGGEQFF	TGCGCCAGCAGTTCGACAGGCGGGGAGCAGTTCTTC
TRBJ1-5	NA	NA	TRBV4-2	CASSQDRGIQPQHF	TGTGCCAGCAGCCAAGATCGGGGGATTCAGCCCCAGCATTTT
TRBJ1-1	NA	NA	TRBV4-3	CASSQDVAQPSTEAFF	TGCGCCAGCAGCCAAGATGTTGCACAGCCGAGCACTGAAGCTTTCTTT
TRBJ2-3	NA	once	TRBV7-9	CASSPTQSTDTQYF	TGTGCCAGCAGCCCCACCCAGAGCACAGATACGCAGTATTTT
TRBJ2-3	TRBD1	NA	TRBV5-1	CASSPGQATDTQYF	TGCGCCAGCAGCCCGGGACAGGCCACAGATACGCAGTATTTT
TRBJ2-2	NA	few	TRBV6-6	CASSYGDGELFF	TGTGCCAGCAGTTACGGAGACGGGGAGCTGTTTTTT
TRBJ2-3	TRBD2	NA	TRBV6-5	CASTQLAGGLDTQYF	TGTGCCAGCACTCAACTAGCGGGGGGATTAGATACGCAGTATTTT
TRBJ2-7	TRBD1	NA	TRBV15	CATSLGQGVSYEQYF	TGTGCCACCAGCCTGGGACAGGGGGTCTCCTACGAGCAGTACTTC
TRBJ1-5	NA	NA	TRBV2	CASRTEGNQPQHF	TGTGCCAGCCGGACAGAAGGCAATCAGCCCCAGCATTTT
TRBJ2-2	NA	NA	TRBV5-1	CASSLVPEAGELFF	TGCGCCAGCAGCTTGGTGCCGGAGGCGGGGGAGCTGTTTTTT
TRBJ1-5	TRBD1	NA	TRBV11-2	CASSSGTGNPNQPQHF	TGTGCCAGCAGCTCCGGGACAGGGAACCCCAATCAGCCCCAGCATTTT
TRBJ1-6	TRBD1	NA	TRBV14	CASSRQGMGNSPLHF	TGTGCCAGCAGCCGACAGGGGATGGGGAATTCACCCCTCCACTTT
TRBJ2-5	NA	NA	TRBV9	CASSVGGRGAGETQYF	TGTGCCAGCAGCGTAGGGGGCAGGGGGGCAGGAGAGACCCAGTACTTC
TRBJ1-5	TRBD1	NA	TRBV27	CASSSATGDWNQPQHF	TGTGCCAGCAGTTCGGCTACAGGGGATTGGAATCAGCCCCAGCATTTT
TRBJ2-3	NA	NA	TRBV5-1	CASSLDLAAGDTQYF	TGCGCCAGCAGCTTGGATCTGGCAGCGGGTGATACGCAGTATTTT
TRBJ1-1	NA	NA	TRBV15	CATSFPSNTEAFF	TGTGCCACCAGCTTCCCCTCGAACACTGAAGCTTTCTTT
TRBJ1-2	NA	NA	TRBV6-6	CASRLNRVSYGYTF	TGTGCCAGCAGACTAAACAGGGTGAGCTATGGCTACACCTTC
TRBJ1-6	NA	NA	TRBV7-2	CASSFSSHNSPLHF	TGTGCCAGCAGCTTTTCCAGTCATAATTCACCCCTCCACTTT
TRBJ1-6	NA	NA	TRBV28	CASSPYRENSPLHF	TGTGCCAGCAGTCCATACAGGGAGAATTCACCCCTCCACTTT
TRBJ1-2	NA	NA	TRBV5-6	CASSPGLTYGYTF	TGTGCCAGCAGCCCTGGACTAACCTATGGCTACACCTTC
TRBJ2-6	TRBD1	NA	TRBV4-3	CASSQEEGTASVLTF	TGCGCCAGCAGCCAAGAGGAAGGGACAGCCTCCGTCCTGACTTTC
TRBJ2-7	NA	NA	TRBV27	CASSFGVHPYEQYF	TGTGCCAGCAGTTTCGGAGTGCATCCCTACGAGCAGTACTTC
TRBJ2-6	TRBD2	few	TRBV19	CASSIGWRGASGANVLTF	TGTGCCAGTAGTATCGGATGGCGGGGGGCCTCTGGGGCCAACGTCCTGACTTTC
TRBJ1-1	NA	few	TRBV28	CASSFVTGNTEAFF	TGTGCCAGCAGTTTCGTCACAGGGAACACTGAAGCTTTCTTT
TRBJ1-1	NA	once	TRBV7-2	CASSSHGNTEAFF	TGTGCCAGCAGCTCCCACGGGAACACTGAAGCTTTCTTT
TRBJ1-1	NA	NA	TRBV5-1	CASSSTGSNTEAFF	TGCGCCAGCAGCTCGACAGGTTCGAACACTGAAGCTTTCTTT
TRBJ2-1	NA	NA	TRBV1	CTSSQDFGPGSPPIYNEQFF	NA
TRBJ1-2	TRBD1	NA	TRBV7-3	CASSLGGAGGTYGYTF	TGTGCCAGCAGCTTAGGTGGGGCAGGGGGTACTTATGGCTACACCTTC
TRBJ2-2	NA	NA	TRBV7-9	CASSLQGELFF	TGTGCCAGCAGCTTACAGGGGGAGCTGTTTTTT
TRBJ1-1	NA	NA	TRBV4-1	CASSQDGGRDAFF	TGCGCCAGCAGCCAAGACGGGGGGCGGGATGCTTTCTTT
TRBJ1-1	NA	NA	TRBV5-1	CASSWNTEGAEAFF	TGCGCCAGCAGCTGGAACACCGAGGGCGCTGAAGCTTTCTTT
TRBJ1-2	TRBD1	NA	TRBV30	CAWTGTEMFPSPYGYTF	TGTGCCTGGACCGGGACAGAAATGTTTCCCTCTCCCTATGGCTACACCTTC
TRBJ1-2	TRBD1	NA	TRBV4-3	CASSQARQGWGYTF	TGCGCCAGCAGCCAAGCCCGACAGGGCTGGGGCTACACCTTC
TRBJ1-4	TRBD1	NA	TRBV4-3	CASSLDVTGYEKLFF	TGCGCCAGCAGCCTCGACGTGACAGGGTATGAAAAACTGTTTTTT
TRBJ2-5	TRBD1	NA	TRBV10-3	CAISEREGAETQYF	TGTGCCATCAGTGAGAGAGAGGGGGCAGAGACCCAGTACTTC
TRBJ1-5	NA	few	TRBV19	CASSIRGSNQPQHF	TGTGCCAGTAGTATACGAGGGTCCAATCAGCCCCAGCATTTT
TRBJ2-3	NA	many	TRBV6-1	CASSDRVGFTDTQYF	TGTGCCAGCAGTGACAGGGTGGGATTCACAGATACGCAGTATTTT
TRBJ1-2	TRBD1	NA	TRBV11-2	CASSLGQGGFQSYTF	TGTGCCAGCAGCTTAGGACAGGGAGGCTTTCAGAGCTACACCTTC
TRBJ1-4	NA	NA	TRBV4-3	CASSRLTGKDEKLFF	TGCGCCAGCAGTCGCCTTACAGGAAAGGATGAAAAACTGTTTTTT
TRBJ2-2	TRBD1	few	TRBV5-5	CASSWTPGQGTGELFF	TGTGCCAGCAGCTGGACGCCGGGACAGGGAACCGGGGAGCTGTTTTTT
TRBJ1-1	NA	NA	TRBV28	CASILGVQAFF	TGTGCCAGCATCTTAGGAGTCCAAGCTTTCTTT
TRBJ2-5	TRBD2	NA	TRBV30	CAWMGGLAGSETQYF	TGTGCCTGGATGGGGGGACTAGCGGGGTCAGAGACCCAGTACTTC
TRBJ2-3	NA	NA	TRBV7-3	CASSLSGDTQYF	TGTGCCAGCAGCTTATCCGGGGATACGCAGTATTTT
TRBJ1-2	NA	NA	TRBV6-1	CASSVGGANYGYTF	TGTGCCAGCAGTGTCGGGGGAGCTAACTATGGCTACACCTTC
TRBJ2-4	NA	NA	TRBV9	CASSMSPEAKNIQYF	TGTGCCAGCAGCATGTCCCCGGAGGCCAAAAACATTCAGTACTTC
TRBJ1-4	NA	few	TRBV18	CASSPRDTTNEKLFF	TGTGCCAGCTCACCCCGGGACACGACTAATGAAAAACTGTTTTTT
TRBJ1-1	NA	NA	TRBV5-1	CASSLKGRGMGSTEAFF	TGCGCCAGCAGCTTGAAAGGGCGCGGAATGGGGAGCACTGAAGCTTTCTTT
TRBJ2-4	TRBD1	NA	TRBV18	CASSSGQVLVIQYF	TGTGCCAGCTCTTCTGGACAGGTATTGGTCATTCAGTACTTC
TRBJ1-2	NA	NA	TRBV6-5	CASSREGPYGYTF	TGTGCCAGCTCCCGTGAGGGCCCCTATGGCTACACCTTC